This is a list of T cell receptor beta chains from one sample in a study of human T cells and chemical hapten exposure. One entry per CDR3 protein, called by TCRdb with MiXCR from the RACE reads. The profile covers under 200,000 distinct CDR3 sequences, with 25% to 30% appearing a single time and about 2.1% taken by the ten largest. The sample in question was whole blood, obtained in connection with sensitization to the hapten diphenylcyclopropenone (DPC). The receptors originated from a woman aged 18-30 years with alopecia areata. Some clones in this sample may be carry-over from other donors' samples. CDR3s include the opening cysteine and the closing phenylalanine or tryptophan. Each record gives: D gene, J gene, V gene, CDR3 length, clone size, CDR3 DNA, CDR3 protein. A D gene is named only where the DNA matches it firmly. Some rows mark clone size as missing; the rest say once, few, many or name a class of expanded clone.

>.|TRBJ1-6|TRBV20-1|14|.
TGCAGTGCTAGAGATAAAGGATCCGGCTCACCCCTCCACTTT
CSARDKGSGSPLHF
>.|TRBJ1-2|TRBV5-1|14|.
TGCGCCAGCAGCCCGGAACTCGCTCGCTCCGGCTACACCTTC
CASSPELARSGYTF
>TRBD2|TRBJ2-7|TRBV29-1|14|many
TGCAGCGTTCAGGGACTAGCGGGAGTGGGCGAGCAGTACTTC
CSVQGLAGVGEQYF
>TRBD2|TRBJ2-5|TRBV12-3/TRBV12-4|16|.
TGTGCCAGCAGTCCAACTAGCGGGGGGGCCCAAGAGACCCAGTACTTC
CASSPTSGGAQETQYF
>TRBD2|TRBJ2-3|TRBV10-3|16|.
TGTGCCATCAGGAAACTAGCGGGGGACCCCACAGATACGCAGTATTTT
CAIRKLAGDPTDTQYF
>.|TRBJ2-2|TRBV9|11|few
TGTGCCAGCAGCTCCTATGGGGAGCTGTTTTTT
CASSSYGELFF
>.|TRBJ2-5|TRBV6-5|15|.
TGTGCCAGCAGTTATTCACCCGACAGGCAGAAGACCCAGTACTTC
CASSYSPDRQKTQYF
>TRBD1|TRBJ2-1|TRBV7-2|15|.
TGTGCCAGCAGCCGAACCGGGACAGCTTACAATGAGCAGTTCTTC
CASSRTGTAYNEQFF
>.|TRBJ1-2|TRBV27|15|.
TGTGCCAGCAGTTCAGGATCGAGGAGCTTCTATGGCTACACCTTC
CASSSGSRSFYGYTF
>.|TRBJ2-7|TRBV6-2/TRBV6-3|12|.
TGTGCCAGCAGTTCACACGGGTCCGAGCAGTACTTC
CASSSHGSEQYF
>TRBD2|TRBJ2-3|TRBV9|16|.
TGTGCCAGCAGCGGCAGACTAGCGGGAACCACAGATACGCAGTATTTT
CASSGRLAGTTDTQYF
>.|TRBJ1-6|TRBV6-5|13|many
TGTGCCAGCAGTCCAGGGATAGGTTCACCCCTCCACTTT
CASSPGIGSPLHF
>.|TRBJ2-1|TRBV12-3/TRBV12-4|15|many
TGTGCCAGCAGTTTTGGTCGGAGCTCCTACAATGAGCAGTTCTTC
CASSFGRSSYNEQFF
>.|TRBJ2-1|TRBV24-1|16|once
TGTGCCACCAGTGACGGGGGTCTGGGCACCTACAATGAGCAGTTCTTC
CATSDGGLGTYNEQFF
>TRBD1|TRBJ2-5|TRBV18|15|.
TGTGCCAGCTCACCAAGTGGACAGGGGGAAGAGACCCAGTACTTC
CASSPSGQGEETQYF
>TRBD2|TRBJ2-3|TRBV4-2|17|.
TGTGCCAGCAGCCTTGGGTTAGCGGGGGGCAACACAGATACGCAGTATTTT
CASSLGLAGGNTDTQYF
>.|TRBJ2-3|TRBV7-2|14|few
TGTGCCAGCAGCTCCAGGACTAGCACAGATACGCAGTATTTT
CASSSRTSTDTQYF
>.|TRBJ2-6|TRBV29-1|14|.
TGCAGCGTAATCGGGGGATCGGGGGCCAACGTCCTGACTTTC
CSVIGGSGANVLTF
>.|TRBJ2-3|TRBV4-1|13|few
TGCGCCAGCAGCCCTTTGACGGGACACTCGCAGTATTTT
CASSPLTGHSQYF
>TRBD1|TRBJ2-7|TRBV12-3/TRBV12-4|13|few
TGTGCCAGCAGTTGGGGACAGCCCTACGAGCAGTACTTC
CASSWGQPYEQYF
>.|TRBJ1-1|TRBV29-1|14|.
TGCAGCGTTGAAGTCGGGGGGGTGGACACTGAAGCTTTCTTT
CSVEVGGVDTEAFF
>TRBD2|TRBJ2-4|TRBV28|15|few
TGTGCCAGCATAGCGGGCACACTAGCCAAAAACATTCAGTACTTC
CASIAGTLAKNIQYF
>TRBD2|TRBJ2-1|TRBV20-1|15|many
TGCAGTGCTGAACGACTAGCGCAATCCTACAATGAGCAGTTCTTC
CSAERLAQSYNEQFF
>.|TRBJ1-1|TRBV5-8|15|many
TGTGCCAGCAGCTTTTTCCGGGGGGCAAGTACTGAAGCTTTCTTT
CASSFFRGASTEAFF
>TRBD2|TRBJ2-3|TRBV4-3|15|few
TGCGCCAGCAGCCAAGGGACTAGCAGCACAGATACGCAGTATTTT
CASSQGTSSTDTQYF
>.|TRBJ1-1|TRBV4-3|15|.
TGCGCCAGCAGCCAAGATCTCGGGACGCGCGGGAGGGCTTTCTTT
CASSQDLGTRGRAFF
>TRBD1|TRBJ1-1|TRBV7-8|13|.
TGTGCCAGCAGCACCAACAGGGGGGCTGAAGCTTTCTTT
CASSTNRGAEAFF
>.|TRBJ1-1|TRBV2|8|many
TGTGCCAGTCGGGTAACTTTCTTT
CASRVTFF
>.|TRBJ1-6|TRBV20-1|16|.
TGCAGTGCACAAGATCGGGGGGCTTTGTCTAATTCACCCCTCCACTTT
CSAQDRGALSNSPLHF
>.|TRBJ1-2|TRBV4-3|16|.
TGCGCCAGCAGCCAAGATGTAGGCGGTCTCACGTATGGCTACACCTTC
CASSQDVGGLTYGYTF
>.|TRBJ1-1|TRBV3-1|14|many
TGTGCCAGCAGCCCTATACAGGGATGGACTGAAGCTTTCTTT
CASSPIQGWTEAFF
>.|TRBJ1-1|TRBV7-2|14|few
TGTGCCAGCAGCCCATCGACAGGCAGCACTGAAGCTTTCTTT
CASSPSTGSTEAFF
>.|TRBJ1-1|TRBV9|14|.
TGTGCCAGCAGCGAGCAGGGAGACTACACTGAAGCTTTCTTT
CASSEQGDYTEAFF
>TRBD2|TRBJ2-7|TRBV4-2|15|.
TGTGCCAGCAGCCAGTATAGCGGGAGGGCGGAAGAGCAGTACTTC
CASSQYSGRAEEQYF
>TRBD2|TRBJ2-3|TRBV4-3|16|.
TGCGCCAGCAGCCGAGGGCGGACTAGCGGCACAGATACGCAGTATTTT
CASSRGRTSGTDTQYF
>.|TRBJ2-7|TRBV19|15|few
TGTGCCAGTAGCACCGACCGGGGGCCGGGGTACGAGCAGTACTTC
CASSTDRGPGYEQYF
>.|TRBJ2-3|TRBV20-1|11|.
TGCAGCGAACGTGTGGCAGATACGCAGTATTTT
CSERVADTQYF
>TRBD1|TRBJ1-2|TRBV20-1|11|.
TGCAGTGCTTACGACAGGGATGGCTACACCTTC
CSAYDRDGYTF
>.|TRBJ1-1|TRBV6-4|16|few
TGTGCCAGCAGTGCCAAGCAGGTCCCTTTGAACACTGAAGCTTTCTTT
CASSAKQVPLNTEAFF
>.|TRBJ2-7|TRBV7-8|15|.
TGTGCCAGCAGCTTCCCCGACTCGGGAAACTACGAGCAGTACTTC
CASSFPDSGNYEQYF
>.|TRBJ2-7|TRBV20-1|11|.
TGCAGTGTCTCCAGCCCGGTCGGGCAGTACTTC
CSVSSPVGQYF
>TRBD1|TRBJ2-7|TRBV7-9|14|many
TGTGCCAGCAGTCCGGACAGGGGAGGGAACGAGCAGTACTTC
CASSPDRGGNEQYF
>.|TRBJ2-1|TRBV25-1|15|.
TGTGCCAGCAGTTCCCGACGTACATCCTACAATGAGCAGTTCTTC
CASSSRRTSYNEQFF
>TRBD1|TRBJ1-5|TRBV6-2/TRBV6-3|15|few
TGTGCCAGCAATACCCCGGGACAGAGCAATCAGCCCCAGCATTTT
CASNTPGQSNQPQHF
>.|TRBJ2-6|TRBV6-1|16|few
TGTGCCAGCAACTCAGGGGGGACTTCTGGGGCCAACGTCCTGACTTTC
CASNSGGTSGANVLTF
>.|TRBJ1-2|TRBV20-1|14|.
TGCAGTGCTAGAGATCAGCTCCCCTCCTATGGCTACACCTTC
CSARDQLPSYGYTF
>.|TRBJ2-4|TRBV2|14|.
TGTGCCAGCAGTGAAGAGGGATTCAAAAACATTCAGTACTTC
CASSEEGFKNIQYF
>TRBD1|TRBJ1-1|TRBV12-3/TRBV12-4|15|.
TGTGCCAGCAGTCAGACAGGGCTAGGGAACACTGAAGCTTTCTTT
CASSQTGLGNTEAFF
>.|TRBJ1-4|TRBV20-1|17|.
TGCAGTGCTAGGCCCCCCCGGGGGGACGCAACTAATGAAAAACTGTTTTTT
CSARPPRGDATNEKLFF
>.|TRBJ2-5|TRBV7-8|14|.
TGTGCCAGCAGCTTAGTCCTGGACCAAGAGACCCAGTACTTC
CASSLVLDQETQYF
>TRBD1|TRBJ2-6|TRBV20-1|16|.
TGCAGTGCTGGACAGGGCAAGTACTCTGGGGCCAACGTCCTGACTTTC
CSAGQGKYSGANVLTF
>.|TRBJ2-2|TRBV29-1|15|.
TGCAGAGGTTCCCCCCTCAGGGTGAACACCGGGGAGCTGTTTTTT
CRGSPLRVNTGELFF
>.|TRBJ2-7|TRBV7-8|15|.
TGTGCCAGCAGCCCCCTGGGGGGGCAACCCTACGAGCAGTACTTC
CASSPLGGQPYEQYF
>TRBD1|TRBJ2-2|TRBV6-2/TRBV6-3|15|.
TGTGCCAGCATCACAGGGGTGGGAAACACCGGGGAGCTGTTTTTT
CASITGVGNTGELFF